Listed below are T cell receptor beta chains from one sample, sequenced in a study of CD8+ T cells in alopecia areata. The data were produced by immunoSEQ multiplex PCR, yet TCRdb's version contains in-frame clones alone and is incomplete. The sample has about 30,000 clones, more than 55% seen once; the top ten hold more than 15%. The source material was NKG2D-high CD8+ T cells sorted from blood. The receptors stem from a human donor with alopecia areata. The CDR3 runs from the conserved cysteine through the conserved F or W. Fields, in order: V gene, D gene, CDR3 protein. The D gene is left open where the match is weak.

>TRBV19|.
CASSTRSYNEQFF
>TRBV5-1|.
CASSLAHTTYEQYF
>TRBV29-1|TRBD1
CSVETGDSTGELFF
>TRBV7-3|.
CASSSQGGTDTQYF
>TRBV28|.
CASSLSISRNSHPTEPYEQYF
>TRBV5-1|TRBD2
CASSLALAGTLETQYF
>TRBV29-1|.
CSVEVVGAGDTQYF
>TRBV15|.
CATSREPVDPNTEAFF
>TRBV28|TRBD1
CASSFGGSPRRTGLGYTF
>TRBV5-1|.
CASSMTGQTSLYEQYF
>TRBV15|.
CATSRQAGTQTSYEQYF
>TRBV2|.
CASSDAQATGTGELFF
>TRBV29-1|.
CSVEGVGPPEAFF
>TRBV19|.
CASSIAGASYEQYF
>TRBV7-6|TRBD2
CASSLGEGETQYF
>TRBV7-6|TRBD2
CASSSLAGEDLQETQYF
>TRBV27|.
CASSLSGGNTEAFF
>TRBV11-2|.
CASSAPIAEETQYF
>TRBV7-9|TRBD1
CASSSTGDSSYNEQFF
>TRBV6-6|.
CASSYGGSTDTQYF
>TRBV4-1|TRBD2
CASSRTSGYEQYF
>TRBV7-6|.
CASSAGTDYEQYF
>TRBV27|.
CASSSLDSTDTQYF
>TRBV30|.
CAWSVTVTGEQYF
>TRBV4-1|.
CASSQVSKEQFF
>TRBV29-1|TRBD1
CSVEDRTGGLSYEQYF
>TRBV27|.
CASSSLTQGYEQYF
>TRBV7-9|.
CASSSRWGNYNEQFF
>TRBV27|.
CASSLGGNSAVDQETQYF
>TRBV27|TRBD1
CASSRTGVQPQHF
>TRBV28|.
CASSYDSINEKLFF
>TRBV29-1|TRBD2
CSVISGLSYEQYF
>TRBV5-4|TRBD2
CASSSTSGVSDTQYF
>TRBV30|.
CALEAYREISYEQYF
>TRBV29-1|.
CSVEDRKNYEQYF
>TRBV28|TRBD1
CASSQETGLSYEQYF
>TRBV7-9|TRBD1
CASSPPRTGSDEQYF
>TRBV6-5|.
CASSYGTDTQYF
>TRBV7-2|TRBD2
CASVGSGDHGVYEQYF
>TRBV7-9|.
CASSIGYNEQFF
>TRBV28|.
CASGQGGSGELFF
>TRBV28|TRBD2
CASRLTPGLAGELFF
>TRBV10-3|.
CAISDLLFDEQFF
>TRBV19|.
CASRTGLGAFF
>TRBV6-4|TRBD2
CASSDDSGGSDTQYF
>TRBV19|.
CASIGFYNEQFF
>TRBV29-1|TRBD1
CSGDSPRDRDQETQYF